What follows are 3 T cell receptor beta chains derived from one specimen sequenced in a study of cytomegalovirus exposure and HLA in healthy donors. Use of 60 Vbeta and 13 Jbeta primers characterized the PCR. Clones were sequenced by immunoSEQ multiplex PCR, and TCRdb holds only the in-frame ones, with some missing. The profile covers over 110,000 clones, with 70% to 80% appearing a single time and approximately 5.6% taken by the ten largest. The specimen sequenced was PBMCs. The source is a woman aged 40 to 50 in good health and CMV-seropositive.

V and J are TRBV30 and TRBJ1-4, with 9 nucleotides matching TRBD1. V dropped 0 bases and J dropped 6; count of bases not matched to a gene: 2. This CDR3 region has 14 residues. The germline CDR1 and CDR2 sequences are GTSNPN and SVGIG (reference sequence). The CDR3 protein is CAWSVGTGYEKLFF. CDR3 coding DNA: TGTGCCTGGAGTGTGGGGACAGGGTATGAAAAACTGTTTTTT.

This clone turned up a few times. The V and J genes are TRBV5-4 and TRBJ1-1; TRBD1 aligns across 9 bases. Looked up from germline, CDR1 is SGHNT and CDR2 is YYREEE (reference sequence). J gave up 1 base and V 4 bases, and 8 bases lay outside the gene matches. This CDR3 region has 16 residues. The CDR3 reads CASSPGTGQGNTEAFF. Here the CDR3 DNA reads TGTGCCAGCAGCCCCGGCACGGGACAGGGGAACACTGAAGCTTTCTTT.

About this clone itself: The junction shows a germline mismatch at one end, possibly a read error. The CDR3 DNA sequence: TGTGCTAGCAGCGAGTCGACAGCACACTACGAGCAGTACTTC. Encoded protein: CASSESTAHYEQYF. J is TRBJ2-7 and V is TRBV7-7; tentatively, D is TRBD1 (5 bases). The V gene's germline CDR1 is SSHAT and CDR2 FNYEAQ (reference sequence). The CDR3 length is 14 residues.